This T cell receptor beta chain was identified in a study of response to subunit inactivated influenza vaccine listed by TCRdb under 2018. Study-wide context: To follow how T cells responded to a trivalent subunit inactivated influenza vaccine, the researchers relied on deep quantitative profiling of the T cell receptor repertoire.

The method was RT-PCR. TCRdb shows the sequencer as Illumina HiSeq 2500. TCRdb reprocessing: public reads trimmed at Q25 with fastp, clones called with MiXCR, in-frame beta chains kept. CDR3 protein duplicates are merged, each entry listing the most common genes and DNA. The sample has over 650,000 distinct CDR3 sequences on record, approximately 18% of them singletons. Under 13% of the sample belongs to the ten largest clones. Results and caveats for the whole study, not just this receptor: It was suggested by the authors that each seasonal influenza vaccination may recruit only a limited number of new T cells.

The CDR3 sequence holds 18 residues, the cysteine and phenylalanine included. The entry retains the CDR3 DNA only, 54 bases that are in frame from base 1. Trimming accounts for 0 bases at V and 6 bases at J, while the number of junction bases matched to no gene is 11. Based on the germline V gene, the CDR1 and CDR2 sequences are MNHEY and SVGAGI. This clonotype was seen a few times. There is no known antigen for this receptor. Base qualities were left out, and no much larger clone turns up one base away. The source material was PBMCs from blood, sampled roughly 5 days after vaccination. This receptor was obtained from a man aged 45-65 years who received an inactivated influenza vaccine. Donor details come from another sample of the same person, matched by shared clones. The chain couples TRBV6-5 to TRBJ2-1, with 10 junctional bases fitting TRBD2. The DNA reads as follows: TGTGCCAGCAGTTACTCAGGGTACCTAGCGGGAGAGGGCAATGAGCAGTTCTTC. The encoded protein is CASSYSGYLAGEGNEQFF.